Listed here is a single T cell receptor beta chain. Its matching antigen is unknown. Germline V gene sequence: CDR1 SGHVT, CDR2 SQSDAQ. The CDR3 loop spans 14 amino acids. V lost 1 base to trimming and J lost 3 bases, with 7 bases between them. TCRdb used MiXCR to reprocess the reads, holding one entry per CDR3 protein. The top ten clones hold under 9% of a sample with some 390,000 distinct CDR3 sequences, around a sixth of them seen once. This sample is drawn from a study of T cell repertoires in cytomegalovirus infection. General study points: The study found HLA-C-restricted CMV-specific TCR beta clonotypes dominating the ex vivo response.

Sequencing input: PBMCs. The TCR comes from a human donor in good health (CMV status not recorded). Some clones in this sample may be carry-over from other donors' samples. This chain links TRBV7-4 with TRBJ1-5; D not certain. The CDR3: CASSLDQYNQPQHF. The CDR3 nucleotides read TGTGCCAGCAGCTTAGACCAGTACAATCAGCCCCAGCATTTT. Using reference TRBV7-4 and TRBJ1-5 for the parts outside the CDR3, the full variable domain is GAGVSQSPRYKVAKRGRDVALRCDSISGHVTLYWYRQTLGQGSEVLTYSQSDAQRDKSGRPSGRFSAERPERSVSTLKIQRTEQGDSAVYLCASSLDQYNQPQHFGDGTRLSIL.